What follows describes a single TCR beta chain. The sample comes from a study of PD-1 blockade in classical Hodgkin lymphoma. Unmatched junction bases numbered 7, after V lost 2 bases and J lost 7 bases. Germline CDR1 and CDR2: KGHSH and LQKENI. The CDR3 is 16 amino acids. The time point here: cycle 4 day 1 (C4D1), after about 6 weeks of nivolumab. Relapse was seen in all patients after autologous stem cell transplantation, and brentuximab vedotin exposure was variable. The table came from immunoSEQ multiplex PCR; TCRdb's copy has only in-frame clones and leaves some out. The profile shows roughly 100,000 clones, roughly 73% of them singletons.

This TCR came from a human donor with classical Hodgkin lymphoma. Sequenced material: peripheral blood mononuclear cells (PBMCs), taken before the fourth cycle of nivolumab. J is TRBJ1-6 and V is TRBV18, with 8 bases matching TRBD1. CDR3 in DNA: TGTGCCAGCTCACCAGAAAGGACAGGGACGAATTCACCCCTCCACTTT. It translates to CASSPERTGTNSPLHF. The full variable domain, with the rest looked up from reference TRBV18 and TRBJ1-6, is NAGVMQNPRHLVRRRGQEARLRCSPMKGHSHVYWYRQLPEEGLKFMVYLQKENIIDESGMPKERFSAEFPKEGPSILRIQQVVRGDSAAYFCASSPERTGTNSPLHFGNGTRLTVT.